Listed below are T cell receptor beta chains from one sample, sequenced in a study of T cells in Graves' hyperthyroidism and ophthalmopathy. MiXCR, run by TCRdb on the multiplex PCR reads, gives a single entry per CDR3 protein. The sample holds around 690,000 distinct CDR3 sequences; about 18% are singletons and the top ten take around 16%. Sequences were obtained from blood. The receptor source for this set is a man aged 50 or older with Graves' hyperthyroidism. The CDR3 runs from the conserved cysteine through the conserved F or W. Fields, in order: CDR3 length, V gene, J gene, clone size, D gene, CDR3 protein, CDR3 DNA. The D gene is left open where the match is weak. A clone size is listed for some rows: how often the clone was seen (once, few, many), or a class if it is expanded.

>13|TRBV9|TRBJ1-2|many|TRBD1
CASSAGQGHGYTF
TGTGCCAGCAGCGCGGGACAGGGACATGGCTACACCTTC
>13|TRBV13|TRBJ1-2|few|TRBD1
CASRGQSIYGYTF
TGTGCCAGCAGGGGACAGTCTATCTATGGCTACACCTTC
>16|TRBV6-2/TRBV6-3|TRBJ1-1|many|NA
CASTPGRGEMGTEAFF
TGTGCCAGCACCCCTGGGCGTGGGGAGATGGGGACTGAAGCTTTCTTT
>14|TRBV28|TRBJ1-6|many|TRBD1
CASSFDRGPSPLHF
TGTGCCAGCAGTTTCGACAGGGGGCCGTCACCCCTCCACTTT
>13|TRBV6-1|TRBJ1-1|NA|NA
CASSDSRNTEAFF
TGTGCCAGCAGCGACAGTAGGAACACTGAAGCTTTCTTT
>13|TRBV6-1|TRBJ1-1|few|TRBD1
CASSTPGQGAAFF
TGTGCCAGCAGTACCCCGGGACAGGGAGCGGCTTTCTTT
>16|TRBV18|TRBJ2-6|NA|NA
CASSTGTSSGANVLTF
TGTGCCAGCTCAACAGGGACGAGCTCTGGGGCCAACGTCCTGACTTTC
>16|TRBV10-3|TRBJ2-1|many|NA
CAISELDSLPYNEQFF
TGTGCCATCAGTGAGTTGGATAGCCTACCCTACAATGAGCAGTTCTTC
>20|TRBV28|TRBJ1-4|many|TRBD1
CASTQHRWGQKISTNEKLFF
TGTGCCAGCACCCAACACCGGTGGGGACAGAAAATTTCAACTAATGAAAAACTGTTTTTT
>15|TRBV28|TRBJ1-5|many|NA
CASSFSGRENQPQHF
TGTGCCAGCAGTTTCTCTGGCAGGGAGAATCAGCCCCAGCATTTT
>20|TRBV7-9|TRBJ2-3|NA|TRBD2
CASSLAARTSRRLYTDTQYF
TGTGCCAGCAGCTTAGCGGCGAGGACTAGCAGGAGGCTCTACACAGATACGCAGTATTTT
>16|TRBV6-1|TRBJ2-7|few|NA
CASSPRGGPSSYEQYF
TGTGCCAGCAGTCCCCGTGGGGGTCCGAGCTCCTACGAGCAGTACTTC
>11|TRBV6-1|TRBJ1-5|few|NA
CASSGVGPQHF
TGTGCCAGCAGTGGAGTTGGGCCCCAGCATTTT
>13|TRBV10-3|TRBJ2-1|many|NA
CAIMGESYNEQFF
TGTGCCATCATGGGAGAATCCTACAATGAGCAGTTCTTC
>12|TRBV30|TRBJ1-1|many|NA
CAWSQPNLGAFF
TGTGCCTGGAGTCAACCTAACTTGGGAGCTTTCTTT
>14|TRBV3-1|TRBJ1-4|many|NA
CASSRNRGDEKLFF
TGTGCCAGCAGCCGGAACAGAGGCGATGAAAAACTGTTTTTT
>16|TRBV9|TRBJ2-3|few|TRBD1
CASSARGLSHTDTQYF
TGTGCCAGCAGCGCAAGGGGGCTCTCCCACACAGATACGCAGTATTTT
>14|TRBV27|TRBJ1-1|many|TRBD1
CASSFRGGRTEAFF
TGTGCCAGCAGTTTTAGAGGGGGCAGAACTGAAGCTTTCTTT
>15|TRBV13|TRBJ2-1|NA|NA
CASSLGRGANNEQFF
TGTGCCAGCAGCTTAGGAAGGGGGGCGAACAATGAGCAGTTCTTC
>15|TRBV6-2/TRBV6-3|TRBJ2-3|NA|TRBD2
CASSQSGSYTDTQYF
TGTGCCAGCAGCCAAAGCGGGAGTTATACAGATACGCAGTATTTT
>15|TRBV5-1|TRBJ1-1|NA|TRBD1
CASTDTGGGYTEAFF
TGCGCCAGCACCGACACAGGGGGAGGGTACACTGAAGCTTTCTTT
>12|TRBV5-6|TRBJ2-2|many|NA
CASLANTGELFF
TGTGCCAGCCTGGCGAACACCGGGGAGCTGTTTTTT
>12|TRBV3-1|TRBJ2-5|NA|NA
CASSQDRRAQHF
TGTGCCAGCAGCCAAGATCGGAGGGCCCAGCACTTC
>12|TRBV3-1|TRBJ2-3|NA|NA
CASSQAPDTQYF
TGTGCCAGCAGCCAAGCCCCAGATACGCAGTATTTT
>15|TRBV20-1|TRBJ1-1|NA|TRBD1
CSAMGQGAHFSEAFF
TGCAGTGCTATGGGACAGGGGGCGCATTTTTCTGAAGCTTTCTTT
>13|TRBV6-1|TRBJ2-7|NA|TRBD1
CASTTGQTYEQYF
TGTGCCAGCACGACGGGACAGACCTACGAGCAGTACTTC
>15|TRBV18|TRBJ2-1|NA|NA
CASSPGSQIYNEQFF
TGTGCCAGCTCACCAGGCTCGCAAATATACAATGAGCAGTTCTTC
>14|TRBV20-1|TRBJ2-3|few|NA
CSAVEARSADTQYF
TGCAGTGCCGTCGAGGCACGGTCCGCAGATACGCAGTATTTT
>13|TRBV29-1|TRBJ1-5|NA|NA
CSVEGGDNQPQHF
TGCAGCGTTGAAGGAGGGGACAATCAGCCCCAGCATTTT
>13|TRBV20-1|TRBJ2-7|few|NA
CSARDPFLGEQYF
TGCAGTGCTAGAGACCCTTTCCTGGGTGAGCAGTACTTC
>14|TRBV3-1|TRBJ2-1|NA|TRBD2
CASSSVSLAVEQFF
TGTGCCAGCAGTTCAGTATCACTAGCGGTTGAGCAGTTCTTC
>16|TRBV11-2|TRBJ2-3|NA|NA
CASSLTASGNTDTQYF
TGTGCCAGCAGCTTGACGGCTAGTGGGAATACAGATACGCAGTATTTT
>18|TRBV28|TRBJ1-6|NA|NA
CASSVVKRRVLGNSPLHF
TGTGCCAGCAGCGTAGTTAAAAGGAGGGTGTTGGGGAATTCACCCCTCCACTTT
>12|TRBV2|TRBJ1-5|many|NA
CASNAGNQPQHF
TGTGCCAGCAACGCAGGGAATCAGCCCCAGCATTTT
>14|TRBV30|TRBJ2-3|NA|NA
CAWSWGLGTDTQYF
TGTGCCTGGAGTTGGGGATTGGGCACAGATACGCAGTATTTT
>17|TRBV18|TRBJ2-2|NA|TRBD2
CASSPRTSGPNTGELFF
TGTGCCAGCTCACCGAGGACTAGCGGGCCTAACACCGGGGAGCTGTTTTTT
>15|TRBV19|TRBJ2-2|NA|TRBD1
CATRPDRVGTGELFF
TGTGCCACCCGCCCAGACAGGGTGGGCACCGGGGAGCTGTTTTTT
>13|TRBV27|TRBJ1-2|NA|NA
CVSSFRGGYGYTF
TGTGTCAGCAGTTTCCGGGGTGGCTATGGCTACACCTTC
>15|TRBV20-1|TRBJ1-5|many|NA
CSAPREGTLNQPQHF
TGCAGTGCCCCTCGGGAAGGGACCCTCAATCAGCCCCAGCATTTT
>15|TRBV24-1|TRBJ1-5|NA|NA
CATSDPGQLNQPQHF
TGTGCCACCAGTGATCCCGGACAGCTAAATCAGCCCCAGCATTTT
>20|TRBV27|TRBJ2-1|many|NA
CASSTGDPFRHRSDYNEQFF
TGTGCCAGCAGTACGGGGGACCCTTTTCGGCATCGGTCAGACTACAATGAGCAGTTCTTC
>19|TRBV7-3|TRBJ2-1|few|TRBD2
CASSSRTSGRAFGYNEQFF
TGTGCCAGCAGCTCCCGGACTAGCGGGAGGGCTTTCGGTTACAATGAGCAGTTCTTC
>14|TRBV30|TRBJ2-2|NA|NA
CAWSLRQVTGELFF
TGTGCCTGGAGTCTAAGGCAGGTCACCGGGGAGCTGTTTTTT
>16|TRBV29-1|TRBJ2-2|few|TRBD2
CSVERASGRSTGELFF
TGCAGCGTTGAAAGGGCTAGCGGGAGATCCACCGGGGAGCTGTTTTTT
>14|TRBV10-3|TRBJ1-5|many|NA
CAISDRVFDQPQHF
TGTGCCATCAGTGACAGGGTATTCGATCAGCCCCAGCATTTT
>17|TRBV2|TRBJ1-1|NA|NA
CASRSQIGSGVGTEAFF
TGTGCCAGCAGATCCCAGATCGGGTCAGGGGTGGGCACTGAAGCTTTCTTT
>13|TRBV18|TRBJ1-4|NA|NA
CVSSRTQNEKLFF
TGTGTCAGCTCACGGACCCAAAATGAAAAACTGTTTTTT
>14|TRBV7-8|TRBJ2-7|NA|NA
CASSRNLVAEEQYF
TGTGCCAGCAGCCGAAATCTGGTGGCAGAGGAGCAGTACTTC
>17|TRBV28|TRBJ2-1|many|NA
CASSFLSLARIHNEQFF
TGTGCCAGCAGTTTTCTGTCTTTAGCCCGAATTCACAATGAGCAGTTCTTC
>13|TRBV19|TRBJ2-7|NA|NA
CASSIVQDHEQYF
TGTGCCAGTAGTATAGTACAGGACCACGAGCAGTACTTC
>16|TRBV2|TRBJ2-5|many|TRBD2
CASSGLAGAEQETQYF
TGTGCCAGCAGTGGGCTAGCGGGAGCGGAGCAAGAGACCCAGTACTTC
>15|TRBV28|TRBJ2-1|many|NA
CASSFRGRPSDEQFF
TGTGCCAGCAGTTTTCGGGGCAGACCTAGCGATGAGCAGTTCTTC
>14|TRBV28|TRBJ2-7|many|NA
CASSRANTPREQYF
TGTGCCAGCAGCCGCGCGAACACCCCTCGCGAGCAGTACTTC
>12|TRBV30|TRBJ2-3|few|NA
CAWSVGKDTQYF
TGTGCCTGGAGTGTCGGGAAAGATACGCAGTATTTT
>14|TRBV30|TRBJ1-2|many|TRBD1
CAWSAGTAYYGYTF
TGTGCCTGGAGTGCCGGGACAGCGTACTATGGCTACACCTTC
>19|TRBV10-2|TRBJ2-2|NA|TRBD2
CASRGPTSGRPIGAGELFF
TGCGCCAGCAGGGGTCCGACTAGCGGGAGGCCCATTGGGGCCGGGGAGCTGTTTTTT
>20|TRBV6-2/TRBV6-3|TRBJ2-7|many|TRBD2
CASSTTTLGTSGRYSYEQYF
TGTGCCAGCAGCACCACTACCCTGGGGACTAGCGGGAGATACTCCTACGAGCAGTACTTC